Sequencing of this T cell receptor beta chain was carried out in a study of T cells after yellow fever vaccination. This clonotype came up a few times. CDR3 length: 16 residues. CDR1 is LNHDA and CDR2 is SQIVND in the germline V gene (reference sequence). With 6 bases removed from V and 5 bases from J, the gap between germline ends came to 17 bases. One entry per CDR3 protein results from TCRdb running MiXCR on the 5' RACE reads. Of around 550,000 distinct CDR3 sequences listed, over 15% are singletons. The chain is built from TRBV19 and TRBJ1-6, with D perhaps TRBD1 (6 bases). The sequenced sample was PBMCs, obtained 15 days after the yellow fever booster vaccination. The TCR was taken from a man in his thirties or forties who received the YFV17D yellow fever vaccine. DNA for the CDR3: TGTGCCAGTAGCCTTGGACAGACGATTCATAATTCACCCCTCCACTTT. This sequence encodes CASSLGQTIHNSPLHF.